These T cell receptor beta chains were read from a single sample in a study of blood T cell repertoires in COVID-19. TCRdb keeps only in-frame clones here, not all; method: immunoSEQ multiplex PCR. Of 250,000 to 350,000 clones detected, 70% to 85% appear once; the ten largest clones hold around 1.6%. Material for sequencing was peripheral blood. Source of these receptors: a human donor with COVID-19, enrolled during active disease. The donor label of this sample is uncertain. Both conserved end residues are trimmed from each CDR3. Some rows mark clone size as missing; the rest say once, few, many or name a class of expanded clone.

size,J,V,CDR3
-,TRBJ1-2,TRBV7-9,ASTYGGGLSYGYT
-,TRBJ2-1,TRBV4-3,ASSQERTGSSYNEQF
once,TRBJ2-5,TRBV21-1,ASSTLRPDSQETQY
-,TRBJ2-1,TRBV27,ASSLGTSSRNEQF
-,TRBJ2-3,TRBV20-1,SASLANTDTQY
-,TRBJ1-2,TRBV10-3,AISDPDISGGYT
few,TRBJ1-4,TRBV11-2,ASSFGEKLF
-,TRBJ1-6,TRBV12-5,ASGPRLGDNSPLH
-,TRBJ2-3,TRBV5-1,ASSATGTSGSYNTQY
-,TRBJ2-7,TRBV27,ASSLVWTGGNEQY
-,TRBJ1-4,TRBV11-2,ASSLGQGAGFNEKLF
-,TRBJ2-1,TRBV27,ASTLLAGNEQF
-,TRBJ2-5,TRBV5-4,ASSLGSLSPQETQY
-,TRBJ2-3,TRBV5-1,ASSLSWTSSGTDTQY
-,TRBJ1-1,TRBV25-1,ASVKGGLNTEAF
-,TRBJ2-7,TRBV30,AWSVGHLSVSYEQY
-,TRBJ2-1,TRBV2,ASSDDAGPGVPGLQF
-,TRBJ2-7,TRBV19,ASSQLAGDYEQY
-,TRBJ1-5,TRBV27,ASILPPGTASNQPQH
-,TRBJ2-1,TRBV19,ASSTGVSSYNEQF
-,TRBJ2-5,TRBV5-4,ASSVPHRGSETQY
-,TRBJ1-2,TRBV27,ASRTSYRGNYGYT
-,TRBJ2-5,TRBV6-2/TRBV6-3,ASSPERETQY
-,TRBJ2-2,TRBV11-2,ASTISGGIRTGELF
-,TRBJ1-3,TRBV27,ASSLSLTGILSGNTIY
-,TRBJ1-1,TRBV15,ATREMSGSAF
-,TRBJ1-2,TRBV27,ASSLSDNYGYT
-,TRBJ2-1,TRBV7-2,ASSLGPGAGGHYNEQF
-,TRBJ2-5,TRBV2,ASNLRGAGGDETQY
-,TRBJ1-2,TRBV7-3,ASSHPQQNRAGYT
-,TRBJ2-1,TRBV7-2,ASSLARDYNNEQF
-,TRBJ2-5,TRBV5-4,ASSLDGEQETQY
-,TRBJ2-2,TRBV5-6,ASSSDTGAGELF
-,TRBJ1-2,TRBV28,ASSPSTGTFYGYT
-,TRBJ1-1,TRBV6-6,ASRAGQTNTEAF
-,TRBJ1-6,TRBV19,ASSSHPGQRNSPLH
-,TRBJ2-7,TRBV6-5,ASSSIAGGFGYEQY
-,TRBJ2-2,TRBV7-9,ASSYPAPGTNTGELF
-,TRBJ2-7,TRBV5-6,ASSIFDRAHEQY
-,TRBJ2-7,TRBV28,ASTQSGTGAYEQY
-,TRBJ2-7,TRBV2,ASPTYQGEQY
-,TRBJ2-1,TRBV6-5,ASSRRLAGEQF
-,TRBJ2-1,TRBV5-1,ASSVTSGSTDEQF
-,TRBJ2-1,TRBV24-1,ATGTSGEYNEQF
-,TRBJ2-1,TRBV7-3,ASSPTSGPSSYNEQF
-,TRBJ2-3,TRBV5-4,ASSLAAGPDTQY
-,TRBJ2-2,TRBV3-1/TRBV3-2,ASSQEPHGSPAGELF
-,TRBJ1-1,TRBV5-1,ASSSTTEAF
-,TRBJ1-1,TRBV5-4,ASSLAGVPEAF